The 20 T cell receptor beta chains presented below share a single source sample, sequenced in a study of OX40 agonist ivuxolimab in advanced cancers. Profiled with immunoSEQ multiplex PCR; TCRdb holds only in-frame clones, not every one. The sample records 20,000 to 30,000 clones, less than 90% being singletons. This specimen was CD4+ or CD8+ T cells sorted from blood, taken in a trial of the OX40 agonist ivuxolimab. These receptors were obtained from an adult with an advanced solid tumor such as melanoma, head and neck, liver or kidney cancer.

The CDR3 DNA follows: TGTGCCTGGAGTGGAGACTCGTTCGAAAAACTGTTTTTT. Translation gives CAWSGDSFEKLFF. The chain recombines TRBV30 with TRBJ1-4; D is unresolved. With 1 base removed from V and 8 bases from J, the gap between germline ends came to 11 bases. The CDR3 covers 13 residues. In germline, CDR1 is GTSNPN, CDR2 SVGIG (reference sequence). Full variable domain (outside the CDR3, taken from reference TRBV30 and TRBJ1-4): SQTIHQWPATLVQPVGSPLSLECTVEGTSNPNLYWYRQAAGRGLQLLFYSVGIGQISSEVPQNLSASRPQDRQFILSSKKLLLSDSGFYLCAWSGDSFEKLFFGSGTQLSVL.

CDR3 amino acids: CASRIGGISYEQYF. CDR3 sequence (DNA): TGTGCCAGCAGGATCGGAGGAATCTCCTACGAGCAGTACTTC. This chain joins TRBV2 and TRBJ2-7; D might be TRBD2 (5 bases). This CDR3 is 14 amino acids long. CDR1 is SNHLY, CDR2 FYNNEI, per germline. V lost 6 bases and J lost 0, with 12 bases in between.

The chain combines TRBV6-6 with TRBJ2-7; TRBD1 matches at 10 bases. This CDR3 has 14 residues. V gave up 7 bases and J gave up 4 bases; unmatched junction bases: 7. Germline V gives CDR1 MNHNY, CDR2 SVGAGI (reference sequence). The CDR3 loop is CASTPGQGSYEQYF. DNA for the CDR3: TGTGCCAGCACTCCGGGACAGGGGTCATACGAGCAGTACTTC.

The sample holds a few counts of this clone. The CDR3 DNA reads as TGTGCCAGCAGCTTAGCCTGGGACCAGGACAATGAGCAGTTCTTC. Amino acids: CASSLAWDQDNEQFF. The chain combines TRBV7-6 with TRBJ2-1; possibly TRBD1 or TRBD2 for D (5 bases each). This CDR3 is 15 amino acids long. Trimming shortened V by 0 bases and J by 5 bases, and 11 bases separated the two germline ends. Germline V CDR1 and CDR2: SGHVS, FNYEAQ.

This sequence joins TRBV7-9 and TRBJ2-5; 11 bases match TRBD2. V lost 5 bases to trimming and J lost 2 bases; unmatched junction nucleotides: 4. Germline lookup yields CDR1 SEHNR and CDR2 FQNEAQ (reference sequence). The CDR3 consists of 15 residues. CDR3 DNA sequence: TGTGCCAGCAGCACACTAGCGGGAGTACAAGAGACCCAGTACTTC. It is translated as CASSTLAGVQETQYF.

The CDR3 bases are TGTGCCAGCAGCGGCCGGGACAGTCAAGAGACCCAGTACTTC. It specifies CASSGRDSQETQYF. The chain uses TRBV11-3 and TRBJ2-5, with 7 bases fitting TRBD1. CDR1 SGHNT and CDR2 YENEEA come from the germline V gene. This CDR3 is 14 amino acids long. J was trimmed by 2 bases and V by 5 bases; bases with no gene match: 5.

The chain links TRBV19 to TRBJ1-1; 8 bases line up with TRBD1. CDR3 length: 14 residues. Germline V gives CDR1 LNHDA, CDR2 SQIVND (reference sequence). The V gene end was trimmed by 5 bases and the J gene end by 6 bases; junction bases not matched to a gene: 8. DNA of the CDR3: TGTGCCAGTAGTCCAAACAGGGGGGGGGCTGAAGCTTTCTTT. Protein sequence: CASSPNRGGAEAFF.

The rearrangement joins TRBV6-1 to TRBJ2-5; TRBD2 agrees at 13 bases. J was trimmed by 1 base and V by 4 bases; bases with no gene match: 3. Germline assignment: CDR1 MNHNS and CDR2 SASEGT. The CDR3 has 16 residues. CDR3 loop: CASSAGLAGLQETQYF. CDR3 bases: TGTGCCAGCAGTGCGGGACTAGCGGGACTCCAAGAGACCCAGTACTTC.

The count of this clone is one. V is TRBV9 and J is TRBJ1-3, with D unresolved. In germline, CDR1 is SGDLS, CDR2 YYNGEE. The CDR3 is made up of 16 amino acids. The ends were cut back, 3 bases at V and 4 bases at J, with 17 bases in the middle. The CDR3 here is CASSAGPGGGGNTIYF. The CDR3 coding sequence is TGTGCCAGCAGCGCCGGCCCAGGCGGTGGAGGAAACACCATATATTTT.

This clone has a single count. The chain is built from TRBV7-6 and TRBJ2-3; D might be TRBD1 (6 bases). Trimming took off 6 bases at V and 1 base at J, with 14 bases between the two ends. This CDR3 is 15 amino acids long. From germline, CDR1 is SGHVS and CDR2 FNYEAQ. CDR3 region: CASSGWAGGTDTQYF. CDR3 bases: TGTGCCAGCAGTGGCTGGGCAGGGGGCACAGATACGCAGTATTTT.

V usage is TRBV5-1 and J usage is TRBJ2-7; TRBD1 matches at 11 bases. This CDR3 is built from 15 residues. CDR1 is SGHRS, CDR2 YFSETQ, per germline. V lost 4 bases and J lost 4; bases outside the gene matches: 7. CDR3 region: CASSPWTGGRYEQYF. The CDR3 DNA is TGCGCCAGCAGCCCGTGGACAGGGGGCCGATACGAGCAGTACTTC. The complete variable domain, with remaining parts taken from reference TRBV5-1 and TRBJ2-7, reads KAGVTQTPRYLIKTRGQQVTLSCSPISGHRSVSWYQQTPGQGLQFLFEYFSETQRNKGNFPGRFSGRQFSNSRSEMNVSTLELGDSALYLCASSPWTGGRYEQYFGPGTRLTVT.

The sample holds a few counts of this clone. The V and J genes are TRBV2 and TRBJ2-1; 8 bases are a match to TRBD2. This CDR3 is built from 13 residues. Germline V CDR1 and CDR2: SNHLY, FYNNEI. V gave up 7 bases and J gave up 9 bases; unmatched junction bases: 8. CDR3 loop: CASKIAGLGEQFF. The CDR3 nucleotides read TGTGCCAGCAAAATAGCGGGACTAGGTGAGCAGTTCTTC.

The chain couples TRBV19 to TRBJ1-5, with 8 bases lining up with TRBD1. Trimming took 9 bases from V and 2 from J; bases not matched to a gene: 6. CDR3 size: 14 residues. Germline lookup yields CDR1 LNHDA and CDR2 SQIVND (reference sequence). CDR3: CASNRGVGNQPQHF. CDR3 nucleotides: TGTGCCAGCAACAGGGGGGTAGGCAATCAGCCCCAGCATTTT.

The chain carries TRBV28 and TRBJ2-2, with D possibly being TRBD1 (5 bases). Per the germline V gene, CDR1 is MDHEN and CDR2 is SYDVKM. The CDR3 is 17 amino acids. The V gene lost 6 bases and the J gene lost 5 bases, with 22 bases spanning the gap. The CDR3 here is CASSKDRTPLGTGELFF. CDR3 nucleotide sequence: TGTGCCAGCAGCAAAGATAGGACACCCTTAGGGACCGGGGAGCTGTTTTTT.

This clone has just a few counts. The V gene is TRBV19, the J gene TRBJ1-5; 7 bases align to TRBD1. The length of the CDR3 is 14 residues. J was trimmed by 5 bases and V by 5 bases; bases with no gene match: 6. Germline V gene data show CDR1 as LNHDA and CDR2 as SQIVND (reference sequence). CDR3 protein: CASSEQGQDQPQHF. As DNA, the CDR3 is TGTGCCAGTAGTGAACAGGGGCAGGATCAGCCCCAGCATTTT.

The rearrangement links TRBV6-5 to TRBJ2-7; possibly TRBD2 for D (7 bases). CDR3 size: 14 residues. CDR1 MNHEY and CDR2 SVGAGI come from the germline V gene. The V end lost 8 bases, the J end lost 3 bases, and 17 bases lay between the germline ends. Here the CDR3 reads CASSGGQSGYEQYF. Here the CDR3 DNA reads TGTGCCAGCTCCGGGGGGCAGTCGGGCTACGAGCAGTACTTC.

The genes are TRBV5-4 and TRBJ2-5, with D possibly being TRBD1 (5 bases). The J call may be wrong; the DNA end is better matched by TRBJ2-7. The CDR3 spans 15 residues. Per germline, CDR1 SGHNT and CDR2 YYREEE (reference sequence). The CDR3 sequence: CASSLGQPGSYEQYF. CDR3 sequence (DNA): TGTGCCAGCAGTCTGGGGCAGCCTGGTTCCTACGAGCAGTACTTC.

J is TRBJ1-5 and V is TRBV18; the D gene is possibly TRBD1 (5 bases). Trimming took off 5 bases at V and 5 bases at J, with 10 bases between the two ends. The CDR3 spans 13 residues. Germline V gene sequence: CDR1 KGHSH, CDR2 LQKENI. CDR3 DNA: TGTGCCAGCTCATCGACAGCAGATCAGCCCCAGCATTTT. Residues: CASSSTADQPQHF. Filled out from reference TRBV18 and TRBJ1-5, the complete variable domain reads NAGVMQNPRHLVRRRGQEARLRCSPMKGHSHVYWYRQLPEEGLKFMVYLQKENIIDESGMPKERFSAEFPKEGPSILRIQQVVRGDSAAYFCASSSTADQPQHFGDGTRLSIL.

The CDR3 spells CASRARDRSNQPQHF. The CDR3 bases are TGTGCCAGCAGGGCCCGGGACAGAAGCAATCAGCCCCAGCATTTT. The genes are TRBV28 and TRBJ1-5, with TRBD1 matching over 7 bases. With 6 bases clipped from V and 1 base from J, the junction kept 6 bases outside the gene matches. Germline CDR1 and CDR2: MDHEN and SYDVKM. The CDR3 has 15 residues.

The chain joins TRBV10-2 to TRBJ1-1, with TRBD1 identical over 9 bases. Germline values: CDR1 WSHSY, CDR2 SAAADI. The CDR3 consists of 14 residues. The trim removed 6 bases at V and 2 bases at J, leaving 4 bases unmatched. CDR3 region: CASRGGQGNTEAFF. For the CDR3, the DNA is TGCGCCAGCAGGGGGGGACAGGGCAACACTGAAGCTTTCTTT.